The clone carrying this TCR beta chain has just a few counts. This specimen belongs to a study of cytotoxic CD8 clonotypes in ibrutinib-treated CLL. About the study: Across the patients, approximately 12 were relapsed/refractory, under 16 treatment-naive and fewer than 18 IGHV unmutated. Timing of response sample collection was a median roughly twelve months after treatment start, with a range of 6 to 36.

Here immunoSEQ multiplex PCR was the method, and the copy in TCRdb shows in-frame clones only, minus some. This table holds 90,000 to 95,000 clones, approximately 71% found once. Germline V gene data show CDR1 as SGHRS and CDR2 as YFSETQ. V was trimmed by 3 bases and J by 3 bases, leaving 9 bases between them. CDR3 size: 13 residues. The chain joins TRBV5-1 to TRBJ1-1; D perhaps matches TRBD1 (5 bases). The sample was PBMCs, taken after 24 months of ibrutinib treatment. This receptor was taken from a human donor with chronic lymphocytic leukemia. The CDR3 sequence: CASSSDSYTEAFF. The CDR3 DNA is TGCGCCAGCAGCTCCGACAGTTACACTGAAGCTTTCTTT.